These 5 T cell receptor beta chains originate from one sample sequenced in a study of a mutant IDH1 vaccine in newly diagnosed glioma. Sequencing was performed with immunoSEQ multiplex PCR; in TCRdb, only in-frame clones are kept and a portion is missing. The table lists about 54,000 clones, around 85% of them singletons. These TCRs' antigens remain unknown. Time point of the sample: week 35, safety follow-up. Vaccinated patients received 300 ug of mutant IDH1 20-mer peptide per dose, with topical imiquimod. This specimen consisted of PBMCs, obtained from a glioma patient whose treatment included an IDH1 peptide vaccine. The receptor set was obtained from a middle-aged man with glioma.

The J gene is TRBJ2-7, the V gene TRBV7-8; 9 positions agree with TRBD2. Germline trimming cut 4 bases from V and 7 bases from J; bases unmatched to any gene: 8. From germline, CDR1 is SGHVS and CDR2 FQNEAQ. The CDR3 runs 14 residues. CDR3 amino acids: CASSWGGRVGEQYF. In DNA form, the CDR3 reads TGTGCCAGCAGCTGGGGCGGGAGGGTGGGTGAGCAGTACTTC.

The rearrangement links TRBV7-9 to TRBJ1-5; possibly TRBD1 for D (6 bases). Looked up from germline, CDR1 is SEHNR and CDR2 is FQNEAQ (reference sequence). The ends were cut back, 6 bases at V and 4 bases at J, with 10 bases in the middle. The length of the CDR3 is 13 residues. The CDR3 bases are TGTGCCAGCAGTGATACAGGGAATCAGCCCCAGCATTTT. This gives the protein CASSDTGNQPQHF. Full variable domain (rest looked up from reference TRBV7-9 and TRBJ1-5): DTGVSQNPRHKITKRGQNVTFRCDPISEHNRLYWYRQTLGQGPEFLTYFQNEAQLEKSRLLSDRFSAERPKGSFSTLEIQRTEQGDSAMYLCASSDTGNQPQHFGDGTRLSIL.

This chain links TRBV18 with TRBJ1-1; D might be TRBD1 (6 bases). V was pared by 6 bases and J by 3 bases, with 17 bases between. The CDR3 is made up of 15 amino acids. Per germline, CDR1 KGHSH and CDR2 LQKENI. CDR3: CASSHTGASDTEAFF. The DNA of the CDR3 is TGTGCCAGCTCCCACACGGGGGCGTCGGACACTGAAGCTTTCTTT.

DNA for the CDR3: TGTGCCAGCAGCACGGGGGGCGGTGAGCAGTTCTTC. Protein product: CASSTGGGEQFF. This chain uses TRBV14 with TRBJ2-1; D might be TRBD2 (7 bases). V lost 5 bases and J 9 bases, leaving 11 bases between the germline ends. Germline values: CDR1 SGHDN, CDR2 FVKESK. This CDR3 spans 12 amino acids.

V gene TRBV5-4 combines with J gene TRBJ1-1; weak D call: TRBD1 (5 bases). The CDR3 covers 17 residues. V lost 4 bases and J 5 bases, leaving 24 bases between the germline ends. The germline gives CDR1 SGHNT, CDR2 YYREEE (reference sequence). CDR3 protein: CASSSLRGAERDTEAFF. Written as DNA, the CDR3 is TGTGCCAGCAGCAGTTTAAGAGGGGCCGAAAGGGATACTGAAGCTTTCTTT. Using reference TRBV5-4 and TRBJ1-1 for the parts outside the CDR3, the full variable domain is ETGVTQSPTHLIKTRGQQVTLRCSSQSGHNTVSWYQQALGQGPQFIFQYYREEENGRGNFPPRFSGLQFPNYSSELNVNALELDDSALYLCASSSLRGAERDTEAFFGQGTRLTVV.